This TCR beta chain was sequenced for a study of graft-versus-host responses after intestinal transplantation. Study-wide results and limits: Those patients showing graft-donor T cell macrochimerism displayed high graft-versus-host to host-versus-graft clonal ratios in allografts. GvH clones were found in recipient marrow; some appeared first in ileum or blood.

Some clones are missing from TCRdb's copy, which holds only in-frame ones; the method was immunoSEQ multiplex PCR. The sample carries about 13,000 clones, roughly 35% recorded once. V was shortened by 4 bases and J by 2 bases, with 22 bases between the two germline ends. The germline V gene has CDR1 SGHAT and CDR2 FQNNGV. This CDR3 region has 18 residues. Upon completion of the reaction, proliferating CFSE-low responders, both CD3+CD4+ and CD3+CD8+, were sorted. The sequence was collected from a human patient who received an intestinal transplant. The chain links TRBV11-2 to TRBJ2-3; tentative D call: TRBD2 (5 bases). The starting material was alloreactive CD4+ T cells from a mixed lymphocyte reaction culture, obtained before intestinal transplant. Subset here: CFSE-low proliferating T cells sorted from approximately 6-day pre-transplant mixed lymphocyte reaction (GvH or HvG direction). The CDR3 bases are TGTGCCAGCAGCTCCCGGGTCACGGGGAATTTTGACACAGATACGCAGTATTTT. It yields the protein CASSSRVTGNFDTDTQYF.